The 2 T cell receptor beta chains below were found in one sample sequenced in a study of beta chain features in type 1 diabetes. Study-wide points: Shortening that was moderate but significant affected the TCRB CDR3s of Type 1 diabetes patients in all four CD4+ subsets.

Their antigens are not known. Of the isolated RNA, all was reverse transcribed, and so the sequenced material was expressed TCRB transcripts. TCRdb's copy holds only in-frame clones and misses some; the assay was immunoSEQ multiplex PCR. The table has about 660,000 clones, over 12% seen once. Sequencing was performed on naive CD4+ T cells from blood. The origin of the receptors is a man younger than 35 with type 1 diabetes.

In nucleotides, the CDR3 is TGTGCCAGCAGTGACGGAATCTCCACATACAATGAGCAGTTCTTC. Translating it yields CASSDGISTYNEQFF. V gene TRBV25-1 combines with J gene TRBJ2-1; D gene uncertain. From germline, CDR1 is MGHDK and CDR2 SYGVNS. The CDR3 loop spans 15 amino acids. V was cut by 3 bases and J by 4 bases, with 13 bases left in between. Filled out from reference TRBV25-1 and TRBJ2-1, the complete variable domain reads EADIYQTPRYLVIGTGKKITLECSQTMGHDKMYWYQQDPGMELHLIHYSYGVNSTEKGDLSSESTVSRIRTEHFPLTLESARPSHTSQYLCASSDGISTYNEQFFGPGTRLTVL.

The sample holds a few counts of this clone. The V and J genes are TRBV2 and TRBJ2-2, with D possibly being TRBD1 (6 bases). V was clipped by 6 bases and J by 0 bases, with 11 bases between them. Germline V gene lookup returns CDR1 SNHLY and CDR2 FYNNEI. This CDR3 spans 15 amino acids. CDR3 loop: CASSARGANTGELFF. DNA for the CDR3: TGTGCCAGCAGCGCCAGGGGCGCGAACACCGGGGAGCTGTTTTTT.